This is a list of T cell receptor beta chains from one sample in a study of T cells after posttransplantation cyclophosphamide. Sequenced by immunoSEQ multiplex PCR; TCRdb stores in-frame clones only, minus some. The sample records approximately 5,000 clones, roughly 80% being singletons. The sample was PBMCs, taken after an allogeneic stem cell transplant with a calcineurin inhibitor and methotrexate. The receptors here all came from a male patient aged 40 to 50 who received an allogeneic stem cell transplant from an unrelated donor, was CMV-positive, and had chronic GVHD only. The graft donor may have given rise to some T cells. Both conserved end residues are part of each CDR3. A D gene is named only where the DNA matches it firmly. Where a row states a size, it is once, few, many or the class of an expanded clone; other rows omit it.

V	D	size	J	CDR3	DNA
TRBV18	TRBD1	.	TRBJ1-5	CASSTIGQDNQPQHF	TGTGCCAGCTCGACGATTGGACAGGACAATCAGCCCCAGCATTTT
TRBV4-1	TRBD2	few	TRBJ2-7	CASSQREIQYEQYF	TGCGCCAGCAGTCAGCGGGAGATTCAGTACGAGCAGTACTTC
TRBV7-9	.	.	TRBJ1-4	CASSHLGGVTNEKLFF	TGTGCCAGCAGCCACCTCGGCGGAGTCACTAATGAAAAACTGTTTTTT
TRBV29-1	TRBD2	.	TRBJ2-1	CSALAGGFEQFF	TGCAGCGCACTAGCGGGGGGATTTGAGCAGTTCTTC
TRBV4-2	.	.	TRBJ1-2	CASSQAGTTQGYTF	TGTGCCAGCAGCCAAGCCGGGACAACACAGGGCTACACCTTC
TRBV10-3	.	few	TRBJ1-5	CAISSTLGTQDQPQHF	TGTGCCATCAGTTCTACTTTGGGGACACAAGATCAGCCCCAGCATTTT
TRBV19	TRBD1	.	TRBJ2-7	CASSRTGFINEQYF	TGTGCCAGTAGTAGGACAGGGTTTATCAACGAGCAGTACTTC
TRBV5-1	.	.	TRBJ2-5	CASSSDRETQYF	TGCGCCAGCAGTTCCGACAGAGAGACCCAGTACTTC
TRBV9	TRBD2	once	TRBJ2-5	CASSAPLAGLKETQYF	TGTGCCAGCAGCGCGCCACTAGCGGGGCTGAAAGAGACCCAGTACTTC
TRBV2	TRBD2	once	TRBJ2-7	CASSEGELAGVYEQYF	TGTGCCAGCAGTGAAGGAGAGCTAGCGGGAGTCTACGAGCAGTACTTC
TRBV6-5	.	once	TRBJ1-6	CASSYSGPRGTPLHF	TGTGCCAGCAGTTACTCGGGGCCCAGGGGAACACCCCTCCACTTT
TRBV19	.	few	TRBJ1-1	CASSIANSEAFF	TGTGCCAGTAGTATAGCTAACAGTGAAGCTTTCTTT